The rows below give T cell receptor beta chains drawn from one sample of a study of blood T cell repertoires in COVID-19. The repertoire was sequenced with immunoSEQ multiplex PCR; TCRdb's copy has only in-frame clones and lacks some. This sample yields 110,000 or so clones, of which 81% are seen a single time; 1.5% to 1.9% belongs to the top ten. Sequenced material: peripheral blood. Source of these receptors: a man aged 45-65 years with acute or convalescent COVID-19. Both conserved end residues are part of each CDR3. Each record gives: clone size, J gene, D gene, V gene, CDR3 length, CDR3 protein, CDR3 DNA. D genes are given only for firm matches. For some rows the clone size is stated as once, few or many, or as a class when expanded; others skip it.

>.|TRBJ2-1|.|TRBV5-1|14
CASMGTRVYNEQFF
TGCGCCAGCATGGGGACAAGGGTCTACAATGAGCAGTTCTTC
>.|TRBJ1-1|.|TRBV18|13
CASSQNRDTEAFF
TGTGCCAGCTCCCAAAACAGGGACACTGAAGCTTTCTTT
>.|TRBJ1-2|.|TRBV28|12
CASSLFNYGYTF
TGTGCCAGCAGCCTATTTAACTATGGCTACACCTTC
>few|TRBJ1-5|TRBD1|TRBV3-1/TRBV3-2|13
CASSPTGGQPQHF
TGTGCCAGCAGCCCGACAGGGGGTCAGCCCCAGCATTTT
>.|TRBJ2-3|.|TRBV7-3|15
CASSPTGPAGNTQYF
TGTGCCAGCAGTCCCACGGGACCGGCGGGGAATACGCAGTATTTT
>.|TRBJ1-2|.|TRBV5-6|14
CASSSYNRVRGYTF
TGTGCCAGCAGCTCTTACAACAGGGTGCGGGGCTACACCTTC
>once|TRBJ1-2|TRBD1|TRBV27|17
CASSRIGTGGIGYGYTF
TGTGCCAGCAGCCGAATCGGGACAGGGGGCATTGGCTATGGCTACACCTTC
>.|TRBJ1-2|.|TRBV7-2|13
CASSWTEESGYTF
TGTGCCAGCAGCTGGACTGAGGAGAGTGGCTACACCTTC
>.|TRBJ2-5|TRBD2|TRBV2|17
CASGEGLAITSGETQYF
TGTGCCAGCGGGGAGGGACTAGCTATTACTTCCGGGGAGACCCAGTACTTC
>.|TRBJ2-5|TRBD2|TRBV6-2/TRBV6-3|15
CASSYSTSLGETQYF
TGTGCCAGCAGTTACTCGACTAGCCTCGGGGAGACCCAGTACTTC
>.|TRBJ2-7|.|TRBV19|14
CASSIRGSSYEQYF
TGTGCCAGTAGTATAAGGGGTTCCTCCTACGAGCAGTACTTC
>.|TRBJ1-6|.|TRBV6-2/TRBV6-3|14
CASSYGAANSPLHF
TGTGCCAGCAGTTACGGGGCCGCTAATTCACCCCTCCACTTT
>.|TRBJ2-5|.|TRBV28|14
CASSPPQGWETQYF
TGTGCCAGCAGCCCGCCCCAGGGTTGGGAGACCCAGTACTTC
>.|TRBJ1-5|TRBD1|TRBV19|14
CASSTTGGRQPQHF
TGTGCCAGTAGCACGACAGGGGGACGTCAGCCCCAGCATTTT